Listed here are 17 T cell receptor beta chains from one sample, sequenced in a study of blood T cell repertoires in COVID-19. Clones were read by immunoSEQ multiplex PCR, and TCRdb kept only the in-frame ones, dropping some. The sample records about 380,000 clones, roughly 86% being singletons. Sequencing used PBMCs or T cells enriched from blood (not recorded which). Receptors originate from a young man who had recovered from COVID-19.

The V and J genes are TRBV5-4 and TRBJ2-1, with TRBD2 matching over 8 bases. The junction had 9 bases not matched to a gene; V was cut back by 4 bases and J by 6 bases. The CDR3 extends over 15 amino acids. Germline CDR1 reads SGHNT; CDR2 reads YYREEE (reference sequence). The CDR3 nucleotides read TGTGCCAGCAGCCCGTCGGGGGGGGTTACCAATGAGCAGTTCTTC. Protein sequence: CASSPSGGVTNEQFF.

V usage is TRBV5-4 and J usage is TRBJ2-1; 9 bases line up with TRBD1. CDR3 length: 16 amino acids. With 1 base clipped from V and 6 bases from J, the junction kept 8 bases outside the gene matches. Looked up from germline, CDR1 is SGHNT and CDR2 is YYREEE (reference sequence). The CDR3 DNA reads as TGTGCCAGCAGCTTGAAGTCGGGACAGGGTTTCAATGAGCAGTTCTTC. The encoded protein is CASSLKSGQGFNEQFF. Full variable domain (rest looked up from reference TRBV5-4 and TRBJ2-1): ETGVTQSPTHLIKTRGQQVTLRCSSQSGHNTVSWYQQALGQGPQFIFQYYREEENGRGNFPPRFSGLQFPNYSSELNVNALELDDSALYLCASSLKSGQGFNEQFFGPGTRLTVL.

The CDR3 loop is CASGGDRGPEETQYF. The CDR3 DNA is TGTGCCAGCGGTGGGGACAGGGGACCCGAGGAGACCCAGTACTTC. The J gene is TRBJ2-5, the V gene TRBV2; 10 nucleotides match TRBD1. The CDR3 contains 15 residues. J was trimmed by 5 bases and V by 8 bases; bases with no gene match: 11. Per germline, CDR1 SNHLY and CDR2 FYNNEI.

The chain uses TRBV11-2 and TRBJ1-2; D might be TRBD1 (6 bases). Germline CDR1 reads SGHAT; CDR2 reads FQNNGV. Deletions cut 0 bases from V and 1 base from J, with 21 bases between. This CDR3 spans 19 amino acids. The CDR3 region is CASSLDQWRWGRRNYGYTF. The CDR3 nucleotides read TGTGCCAGCAGCTTAGATCAGTGGCGTTGGGGGCGGCGTAACTATGGCTACACCTTC. Variable domain in full (rest from reference TRBV11-2 and TRBJ1-2): EAGVAQSPRYKIIEKRQSVAFWCNPISGHATLYWYQQILGQGPKLLIQFQNNGVVDDSQLPKDRFSAERLKGVDSTLKIQPAKLEDSAVYLCASSLDQWRWGRRNYGYTFGSGTRLTVV.

The chain links TRBV18 to TRBJ2-5; 11 bases are shared with TRBD1. The V segment lost 5 bases and the J segment 7 bases; nucleotides outside the gene matches: 6. Germline V gene lookup returns CDR1 KGHSH and CDR2 LQKENI. The CDR3 runs to 14 residues. CDR3 sequence reads: CASSKGQGATTQYF. In DNA, the CDR3 is TGTGCCAGCTCAAAAGGACAGGGGGCTACGACCCAGTACTTC.

This sequence joins TRBV6-2 or TRBV6-3 and TRBJ2-3; no firm D call. CDR3 size: 16 residues. The V gene's germline CDR1 is MNHEY and CDR2 SVGEGT. Trimming took off 2 bases at V and 0 bases at J, with 12 bases between the two ends. This CDR3 is CASSYKPQASTDTQYF. The CDR3 nucleotides are TGTGCCAGCAGTTACAAACCGCAGGCCAGCACAGATACGCAGTATTTT.

The genes are TRBV19 and TRBJ1-1; 10 bases are a match to TRBD1. Germline V lookup: CDR1 LNHDA, CDR2 SQIVND (reference sequence). This CDR3 has 12 residues. The V segment lost 4 bases and the J segment 11 bases; nucleotides outside the gene matches: 4. CDR3 in amino acids: CASSTPGQGAFF. CDR3 DNA: TGTGCCAGTAGTACCCCGGGACAGGGGGCTTTCTTT.

This rearrangement joins TRBV5-4 to TRBJ2-7, with D tentatively TRBD1 (6 bases). CDR1 SGHNT and CDR2 YYREEE come from the germline V gene (reference sequence). The CDR3 has 12 amino acids. V was trimmed by 0 bases and J by 6 bases, leaving 7 bases between them. The DNA for the CDR3 is TGTGCCAGCAGCTTGGACAGGGTCGAGCAGTACTTC. Translation: CASSLDRVEQYF.

V usage is TRBV19 and J usage is TRBJ1-5; 9 nucleotides align to TRBD1. With 3 bases clipped from V and 0 bases from J, the junction kept 6 bases outside the gene matches. The CDR3 extends over 17 amino acids. The germline gives CDR1 LNHDA, CDR2 SQIVND (reference sequence). The CDR3 sequence is CASSMGQGGYSNQPQHF. The CDR3 DNA reads TGTGCCAGTAGTATGGGACAGGGAGGTTATAGCAATCAGCCCCAGCATTTT.

The gene calls are TRBV2 and TRBJ2-2; D is perhaps TRBD2 (6 bases). Trimming removed 6 bases at V and 1 base at J, with 12 bases between. This CDR3 comprises 15 residues. Per the germline V gene, CDR1 is SNHLY and CDR2 is FYNNEI. In DNA form, the CDR3 reads TGTGCCAGCAGGGTTGGACTAATGAACACCGGGGAGCTGTTTTTT. This codes for CASRVGLMNTGELFF. Full variable domain (outside the CDR3, taken from reference TRBV2 and TRBJ2-2): EPEVTQTPSHQVTQMGQEVILRCVPISNHLYFYWYRQILGQKVEFLVSFYNNEISEKSEIFDDQFSVERPDGSNFTLKIRSTKLEDSAMYFCASRVGLMNTGELFFGEGSRLTVL.

V is TRBV5-1 and J is TRBJ1-2; TRBD1 matches 9 bases. CDR1 and CDR2 (germline): SGHRS, YFSETQ. CDR3 length: 14 amino acids. Unmatched junction bases numbered 6, after V lost 2 bases and J lost 7 bases. The CDR3: CASSFTGGASGYTF. As DNA, the CDR3 is TGCGCCAGCAGCTTCACAGGGGGCGCTTCTGGCTACACCTTC.

The chain is built from TRBV27 and TRBJ1-5; tentative D call: TRBD1 (6 bases). CDR3 length: 14 amino acids. Germline CDR1 reads MNHEY; CDR2 reads SMNVEV (reference sequence). The germline V and J ends were trimmed by 5 bases and 6 bases, with 14 bases remaining between them. Here the CDR3 DNA reads TGTGCCAGCAGTCAAACAGGGAGAGGTCAGCCCCAGCATTTT. This codes for CASSQTGRGQPQHF.

The rearrangement links TRBV27 to TRBJ2-5; weak D call: TRBD1 (6 bases). Germline lookup yields CDR1 MNHEY and CDR2 SMNVEV (reference sequence). Trimming cost V 5 bases and J 4 bases, with 20 bases left between them. The CDR3 contains 16 residues. This CDR3 reads CASSPTYRDLRETQYF. CDR3 sequence (DNA): TGTGCCAGCAGTCCAACCTACAGGGATTTGAGAGAGACCCAGTACTTC.

V is TRBV6-5 and J is TRBJ2-2; 9 nucleotides agree with TRBD1. The germline V gene encodes CDR1 MNHEY and CDR2 SVGAGI. After removal of 6 bases from V and 4 bases from J, the junction contained 6 bases not matched to a gene. This CDR3 has 15 amino acids. As DNA, the CDR3 is TGTGCCAGCAGCTGGGACAGGGTCGTCACCGGGGAGCTGTTTTTT. This translates into CASSWDRVVTGELFF.

This rearrangement joins TRBV7-2 to TRBJ2-5; tentatively, D is TRBD1 (5 bases). Trimming removed 4 bases from V and 4 bases from J, with 10 bases in between. This CDR3 has 13 amino acids. Per germline, CDR1 SGHTA and CDR2 FQGNSA. DNA of the CDR3: TGTGCCAGCAGCTCCGACAGCCCAGAGACCCAGTACTTC. As protein: CASSSDSPETQYF.

Only one count was recorded for this clone. The DNA of the CDR3 is TGTGCCAGCAGCTCTCTAGCGGGGGCGAATGAGCAGTTCTTC. Its protein product is CASSSLAGANEQFF. This chain links TRBV7-8 with TRBJ2-1, with 10 positions matching TRBD2. Trimming removed 4 bases from V and 7 bases from J; junction bases left unmatched: 4. Germline V gives CDR1 SGHVS, CDR2 FQNEAQ. The CDR3 length is 14 residues. The full variable domain, in which reference TRBV7-8 and TRBJ2-1 provide the parts outside the CDR3, is GAGVSQSPRYKVAKRGQDVALRCDPISGHVSLFWYQQALGQGPEFLTYFQNEAQLDKSGLPSDRFFAERPEGSVSTLKIQRTQQEDSAVYLCASSSLAGANEQFFGPGTRLTVL.

V usage is TRBV18 and J usage is TRBJ2-1; 10 bases fit TRBD2. This CDR3 has 18 residues. The V gene end was trimmed by 3 bases and the J gene end by 0 bases; junction bases not matched to a gene: 8. CDR1 is KGHSH, CDR2 LQKENI, per germline. CDR3 residues: CASSPDGPSGGSYNEQFF. DNA of the CDR3: TGTGCCAGCTCACCCGACGGCCCTAGCGGGGGCTCCTACAATGAGCAGTTCTTC. Combining the CDR3 with reference TRBV18 and TRBJ2-1 gives the whole variable domain NAGVMQNPRHLVRRRGQEARLRCSPMKGHSHVYWYRQLPEEGLKFMVYLQKENIIDESGMPKERFSAEFPKEGPSILRIQQVVRGDSAAYFCASSPDGPSGGSYNEQFFGPGTRLTVL.